Listed here are 27 T cell receptor beta chains from one sample, sequenced in a study of lung T cells in sarcoidosis with Löfgren's syndrome. TCRdb reprocessed the reads via MiXCR and lists one record per CDR3 protein. The sample records tens of thousands of distinct CDR3 sequences, about 20% being singletons. The sequenced sample was CD4+ T cells from PBMCs. These receptors were collected from a human donor with sarcoidosis (Löfgren's syndrome or another form), or a control subject (not recorded which).

This clonotype showed up many times. The genes are TRBV6-1 and TRBJ2-2; D is tentatively TRBD1 or TRBD2 (6 bases each). V dropped 5 bases and J dropped 2 bases, with 12 bases sitting between them. The germline V gene has CDR1 MNHNS and CDR2 SASEGT. The CDR3 loop spans 15 amino acids. As DNA, the CDR3 is TGTGCCAGCAGTAGTATCGGGGGCAACACCGGGGAGCTGTTTTTT. Its protein is CASSSIGGNTGELFF.

Comment on this clonotype: This may come from a read error, since a much larger clone is one base off. The rearrangement links TRBV28 to TRBJ2-5, with D maybe TRBD1 (5 bases). The CDR3 spans 14 residues. V shed 6 bases and J shed 5 bases, with 16 bases lying between them. The germline CDR1 and CDR2 sequences are MDHEN and SYDVKM. The CDR3 sequence: CASSLGAKGETQYF. For the CDR3, the DNA is TGTGCCAGCAGCTTAGGGGCCAAGGGGGAGACCCAGTACTTC.

This clonotype turned up a few times. This chain uses TRBV12-3 or TRBV12-4 with TRBJ2-7, with D uncertain. Trimming stripped 3 bases from V and 4 bases from J, with 10 bases between. The CDR3 loop spans 13 amino acids. The CDR3, as DNA: TGTGCCAGCAGTTTTGGGAAAGAATACGAGCAGTACTTC. This sequence encodes CASSFGKEYEQYF.

This clonotype was observed at least ten times. The chain is built from TRBV2 and TRBJ2-3; unclear D gene. Germline CDR1 SNHLY, CDR2 FYNNEI. The ends were cut back, 6 bases at V and 1 base at J, with 14 bases in the middle. The CDR3 has 15 residues. The DNA of the CDR3 is TGTGCCAGCAGGCCCGCTGTGGTCGGCACAGATACGCAGTATTTT. It specifies CASRPAVVGTDTQYF.

This clonotype came up many times. The V call is TRBV14, the J call TRBJ2-1, with TRBD2 matching 8 bases. Germline V gives CDR1 SGHDN, CDR2 FVKESK. The CDR3 is made up of 16 amino acids. Unmatched junction bases numbered 5, after V lost 4 bases and J lost 0 bases. The CDR3 protein is CASSRIAGSSYNEQFF. In DNA form, the CDR3 reads TGTGCCAGCAGCCGAATAGCGGGAAGCTCCTACAATGAGCAGTTCTTC.

About this clonotype: This may be a read error: a much more frequent sequence differs by one nucleotide. The chain employs TRBV12-3 or TRBV12-4 and TRBJ2-5; D possibly matches TRBD1 or TRBD2 (6 bases each). This CDR3 has 14 amino acids. CDR3 nucleotides: TGTGCCAGCAGTTCCGAGGGGGGCACAGAGATCCAGTACTTC. It yields the protein CASSSEGGTEIQYF.

This clonotype was recorded at least ten times. The rearrangement joins TRBV28 to TRBJ2-4; TRBD2 matches 7 bases. Trimming cost V 5 bases and J 7 bases; bases outside gene matches: 8. The germline V gene encodes CDR1 MDHEN and CDR2 SYDVKM. The CDR3 length is 14 residues. The CDR3: CASSPPYGGNIQYF. The CDR3, as DNA: TGTGCCAGCAGTCCTCCTTACGGGGGGAACATTCAGTACTTC. Looking up the rest from reference TRBV28 and TRBJ2-4 gives the full variable domain: DVKVTQSSRYLVKRTGEKVFLECVQDMDHENMFWYRQDPGLGLRLIYFSYDVKMKEKGDIPEGYSVSREKKERFSLILESASTNQTSMYLCASSPPYGGNIQYFGAGTRLSVL.

This clonotype was found many times. This chain joins TRBV4-2 and TRBJ2-1, with 11 bases that match TRBD1. Germline V gene sequence: CDR1 LGHNA, CDR2 YNFKEQ. The CDR3 is 19 amino acids. V was pared by 5 bases and J by 7 bases, with 19 bases of the junction left unmatched. The CDR3 DNA is TGTGCCAGCAGCTCCGGGACAGGGGGAGGTTCTAGGGGTCTGAATGAGCAGTTCTTC. It specifies CASSSGTGGGSRGLNEQFF.

Ten or more counts support this clonotype. J is TRBJ2-4 and V is TRBV20-1, with TRBD2 identical over 8 bases. V was pared by 0 bases and J by 6 bases, with 13 bases of the junction left unmatched. The CDR3 is 17 amino acids. Germline values: CDR1 DFQATT, CDR2 SNEGSKA (reference sequence). This CDR3 is CSARDPREGEFRNIQYF. The CDR3 DNA reads TGCAGTGCTAGAGATCCCCGGGAGGGCGAGTTTAGAAACATTCAGTACTTC.

This clonotype came up a few times. This chain links TRBV18 with TRBJ1-3; possibly TRBD1 for D (5 bases). The CDR3 sequence is 17 residues long. Germline values: CDR1 KGHSH, CDR2 LQKENI. Trimming removed 2 bases from V and 1 base from J, with 15 bases in between. CDR3 in DNA: TGTGCCAGCTCACCAATCGACCAGGGAAGGTCTGGAAACACCATATATTTT. Amino acid sequence: CASSPIDQGRSGNTIYF.

This clonotype was seen ten or more times. The chain joins TRBV7-2 to TRBJ1-1, with a tentative D call TRBD1 (5 bases). The germline V gene encodes CDR1 SGHTA and CDR2 FQGNSA. The CDR3 contains 14 residues. With 3 bases removed from V and 7 bases from J, the gap between germline ends came to 15 bases. This chain's CDR3 is CASSLGRGTGEAFF. CDR3 sequence (DNA): TGTGCCAGCAGCTTGGGACGGGGAACAGGTGAAGCTTTCTTT. The full variable domain, its missing parts supplied by reference TRBV7-2 and TRBJ1-1, is GAGVSQSPSNKVTEKGKDVELRCDPISGHTALYWYRQSLGQGLEFLIYFQGNSAPDKSGLPSDRFSAERTGGSVSTLTIQRTQQEDSAVYLCASSLGRGTGEAFFGQGTRLTVV.

This clonotype was detected only a few times. The chain couples TRBV5-1 to TRBJ2-3, with TRBD2 matching over 7 bases. The V gene end was trimmed by 4 bases and the J gene end by 9 bases; junction bases not matched to a gene: 11. This CDR3 is 14 amino acids long. Germline V gives CDR1 SGHRS, CDR2 YFSETQ. CDR3 residues: CASSLGLAESTQYF. The CDR3 bases are TGCGCCAGCAGCCTCGGGCTAGCGGAGAGCACGCAGTATTTT. Looking up the rest from reference TRBV5-1 and TRBJ2-3 gives the full variable domain: KAGVTQTPRYLIKTRGQQVTLSCSPISGHRSVSWYQQTPGQGLQFLFEYFSETQRNKGNFPGRFSGRQFSNSRSEMNVSTLELGDSALYLCASSLGLAESTQYFGPGTRLTVL.

This clonotype was observed at least ten times. V usage is TRBV2 and J usage is TRBJ1-5; D not certain. The length of the CDR3 is 14 residues. Trimming removed 0 bases from V and 1 base from J, with 4 bases in between. Germline V CDR1 and CDR2: SNHLY, FYNNEI. The CDR3 region is CASSEAWSNQPQHF. CDR3 DNA sequence: TGTGCCAGCAGTGAAGCGTGGAGCAATCAGCCCCAGCATTTT.

This clonotype was detected many times. The V gene is TRBV28, the J gene TRBJ2-5; D gene unclear. Germline CDR1 MDHEN, CDR2 SYDVKM. The CDR3 spans 12 residues. V gave up 4 bases and J gave up 4 bases, with 7 bases separating them. CDR3 DNA: TGTGCCAGCAGTTCCCCAAGAGAGACCCAGTACTTC. Protein sequence: CASSSPRETQYF.

Remarks on this clonotype: In this CDR3 the conserved last residue, phenylalanine or tryptophan, is missing, so a read error is likely. The rearrangement links TRBV5-1 to TRBJ1-2, with D tentatively TRBD1 (6 bases). V lost 3 bases, J lost 1 base, and 22 bases lay in between. Germline assignment: CDR1 SGHRS and CDR2 YFSETQ. The CDR3 has 18 amino acids. The CDR3 is CASSSRGDPAVFNYGYTL. DNA for the CDR3: TGCGCCAGCAGCTCTAGGGGGGATCCCGCGGTCTTTAACTATGGCTACACCCTC.

Notes on this clonotype: Possible read error: a much larger clone is one base away. The chain joins TRBV28 to TRBJ1-4, with 7 bases lining up with TRBD1. The V segment lost 5 bases and the J segment 12 bases; nucleotides outside the gene matches: 15. This CDR3 spans 15 amino acids. Per the germline V gene, CDR1 is MDHEN and CDR2 is SYDVKM. CDR3 nucleotides: TGTGCCAGCAGTAGAGGGGGGACAGCTACAGGGGAACTGTTTTTT. This encodes CASSRGGTATGELFF.

Points on this clonotype: A much larger clone lies a single base off, so this may be a read error. The chain couples TRBV11-2 to TRBJ2-3; 15 bases map to TRBD2. Unmatched junction bases numbered 7, after V lost 3 bases and J lost 3 bases. CDR3 length equals 18 residues. Germline V gene lookup returns CDR1 SGHAT and CDR2 FQNNGV. The CDR3 sequence: CASSFSGLAGGRTDTQYF. The CDR3 DNA sequence: TGTGCCAGCAGCTTCTCGGGACTAGCGGGGGGAAGAACAGATACGCAGTATTTT.

The sample holds many counts of this clonotype. This chain uses TRBV25-1 with TRBJ1-1; 7 bases agree with TRBD1. V gave up 6 bases and J gave up 1 base; unmatched junction bases: 8. The CDR3 is 15 amino acids. Germline assignment: CDR1 MGHDK and CDR2 SYGVNS. The CDR3 DNA is TGTGCCAGCAGCGCTTCCCGGGACAGGAACACTGAAGCTTTCTTT. Amino acid sequence: CASSASRDRNTEAFF.

This clonotype was seen a few times. This chain's CDR3 is CASTGTRRYEQYF. The CDR3 coding sequence is TGTGCCAGCACCGGGACCCGGAGGTACGAGCAGTACTTC. V gene TRBV12-3 or TRBV12-4 combines with J gene TRBJ2-7; D assignment may be TRBD1 or TRBD2 (5 bases each). The CDR3 is made up of 13 amino acids. Trimming stripped 7 bases from V and 4 bases from J, with 14 bases between.

At least ten counts were recorded for this clonotype. The chain couples TRBV28 to TRBJ2-7; 8 bases are a match to TRBD2. Trimming at V came to 7 bases and at J to 3 bases, leaving 8 bases not matched to a gene. Germline-derived CDR1 and CDR2 are MDHEN and SYDVKM. The length of the CDR3 is 14 residues. CDR3 sequence (DNA): TGTGCCAGCACCCGGTCTGCGGGGGGCTACGAGCAGTACTTC. The encoded protein is CASTRSAGGYEQYF.

As to this clonotype: This may stem from a read error, because a much larger clone lies one nucleotide away. The CDR3 reads CSARDMVLAGGTAYNEQFF. The CDR3 DNA follows: TGCAGTGCTAGAGATATGGTACTAGCGGGAGGGACAGCCTACAATGAGCAGTTCTTC. The chain uses TRBV20-1 and TRBJ2-1; 13 bases match TRBD2. CDR3 length: 19 amino acids. Germline lookup yields CDR1 DFQATT and CDR2 SNEGSKA (reference sequence). V lost 0 bases, J lost 2 bases, and 10 bases stayed unmatched.

This clonotype was seen many times. The V gene is TRBV7-3, the J gene TRBJ2-2; the D is unclear. The CDR3 loop spans 12 amino acids. Trimming pared 5 bases from V and 7 bases from J, leaving 8 bases between. Germline V gives CDR1 SGHTA, CDR2 FQGTGA. Here the CDR3 DNA reads TGTGCCAGCAGCCCCTCTAACGGGGAGCTGTTTTTT. It encodes CASSPSNGELFF. The full variable domain, with the rest looked up from reference TRBV7-3 and TRBJ2-2, is GAGVSQTPSNKVTEKGKYVELRCDPISGHTALYWYRQSLGQGPEFLIYFQGTGAADDSGLPNDRFFAVRPEGSVSTLKIQRTERGDSAVYLCASSPSNGELFFGEGSRLTVL.

This clonotype was picked up many times. This chain joins TRBV15 and TRBJ1-5, with a tentative D call TRBD1 (5 bases). CDR3 length: 15 residues. Germline V lookup: CDR1 LNHNV, CDR2 YYDKDF (reference sequence). Trimming removed 3 bases at V and 4 bases at J, with 13 bases between. The CDR3 DNA sequence: TGTGCCACCAGCAGGGCCGGGACTCAGAATCAGCCCCAGCATTTT. It is translated as CATSRAGTQNQPQHF.

Remarks on this clonotype: This may come from a read error, since a much larger clone is one base off. The J gene is TRBJ1-1, the V gene TRBV11-2; TRBD1 aligns across 9 bases. Germline V CDR1 and CDR2: SGHAT, FQNNGV. The CDR3 loop spans 18 amino acids. Here the CDR3 DNA reads TGTGCCAGCAGACAACCATTCAGACAGGGGGAAAAAGTCACTGAAGCTTCCTTT. This sequence encodes CASRQPFRQGEKVTEASF. The full variable domain, in which reference TRBV11-2 and TRBJ1-1 provide the parts outside the CDR3, is EAGVAQSPRYKIIEKRQSVAFWCNPISGHATLYWYQQILGQGPKLLIQFQNNGVVDDSQLPKDRFSAERLKGVDSTLKIQPAKLEDSAVYLCASRQPFRQGEKVTEASFGQGTRLTVV.

This clonotype was seen a few times. The DNA for the CDR3 is TGTGCCAGCACCCGTGGGGGGGCCAAAAACATTCAGTACTTC. Its translation: CASTRGGAKNIQYF. This chain uses TRBV6-1 with TRBJ2-4; a possible D gene is TRBD2 (6 bases). Trimming shortened V by 7 bases and J by 1 base, and 11 bases separated the two germline ends. CDR3 size: 14 residues. Per germline, CDR1 MNHNS and CDR2 SASEGT.

This clonotype was found a few times. The chain is built from TRBV7-3 and TRBJ2-3, with TRBD2 matching over 10 bases. This CDR3 is 15 amino acids long. Germline V gene lookup returns CDR1 SGHTA and CDR2 FQGTGA. The J segment lost 2 bases and the V segment lost 5 bases, leaving 4 bases of the junction unmatched. The CDR3 here is CASSLSGRATDTQYF. In DNA, the CDR3 is TGTGCCAGCAGCCTAAGCGGGAGGGCCACAGATACGCAGTATTTT.

This clonotype is labeled as medium-sized. The chain combines TRBV6-1 with TRBJ2-3, with TRBD2 identical over 8 bases. Trimming took 5 bases from V and 9 from J; bases not matched to a gene: 13. The germline V gene encodes CDR1 MNHNS and CDR2 SASEGT. The CDR3 totals 15 residues. Written as DNA, the CDR3 is TGTGCCAGCAGTTCCCCCGGGGGGGCGGGAAAAACGCAGTATTTT. This encodes CASSSPGGAGKTQYF.